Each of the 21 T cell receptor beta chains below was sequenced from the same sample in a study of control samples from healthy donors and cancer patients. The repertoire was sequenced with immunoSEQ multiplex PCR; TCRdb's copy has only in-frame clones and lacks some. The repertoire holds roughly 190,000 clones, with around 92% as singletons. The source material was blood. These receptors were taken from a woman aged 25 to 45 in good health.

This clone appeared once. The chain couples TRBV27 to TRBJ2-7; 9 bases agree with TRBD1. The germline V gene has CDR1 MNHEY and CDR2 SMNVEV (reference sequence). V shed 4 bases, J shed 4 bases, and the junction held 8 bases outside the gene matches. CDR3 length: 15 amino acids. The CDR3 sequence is CASSSRDRDSYEQYF. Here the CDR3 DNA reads TGTGCCAGCAGTTCCCGGGACAGGGATTCATACGAGCAGTACTTC.

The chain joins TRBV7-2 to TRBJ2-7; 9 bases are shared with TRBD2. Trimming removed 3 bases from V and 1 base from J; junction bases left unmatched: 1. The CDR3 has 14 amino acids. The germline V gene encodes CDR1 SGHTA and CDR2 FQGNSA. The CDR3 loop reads CASSLSGGSYEQYF. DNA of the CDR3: TGTGCCAGCAGCTTGAGCGGGGGGTCCTACGAGCAGTACTTC.

As DNA, the CDR3 is TGTGCCAGCTCACCGACAGGGGGCGGAATCGCTGAAGCTTTCTTT. This gives the protein CASSPTGGGIAEAFF. This chain connects TRBV18 to TRBJ1-1, with 10 bases identical to TRBD1. This CDR3 has 15 amino acids. CDR1 and CDR2 from the germline V gene are KGHSH and LQKENI. With V trimmed by 3 bases and J by 6 bases, 7 bases remained unmatched.

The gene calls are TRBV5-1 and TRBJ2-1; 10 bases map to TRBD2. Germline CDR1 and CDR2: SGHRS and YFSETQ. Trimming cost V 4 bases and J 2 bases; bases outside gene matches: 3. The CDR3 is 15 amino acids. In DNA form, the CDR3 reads TGCGCCAGCAGCAAGAGCGGGGGGGCCTACAATGAGCAGTTCTTC. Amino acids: CASSKSGGAYNEQFF.

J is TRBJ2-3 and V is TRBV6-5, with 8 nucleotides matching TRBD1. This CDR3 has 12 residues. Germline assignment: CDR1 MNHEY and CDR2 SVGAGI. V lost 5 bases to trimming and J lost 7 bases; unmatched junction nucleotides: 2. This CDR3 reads CASSRQGNTQYF. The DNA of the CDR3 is TGTGCCAGCAGTAGACAGGGGAATACGCAGTATTTT.

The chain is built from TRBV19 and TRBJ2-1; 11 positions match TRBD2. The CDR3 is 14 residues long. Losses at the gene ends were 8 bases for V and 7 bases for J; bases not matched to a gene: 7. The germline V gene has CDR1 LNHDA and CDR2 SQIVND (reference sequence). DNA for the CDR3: TGTGCCAGTTATAGCGGGAGGGCCCAGAATGAGCAGTTCTTC. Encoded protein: CASYSGRAQNEQFF.

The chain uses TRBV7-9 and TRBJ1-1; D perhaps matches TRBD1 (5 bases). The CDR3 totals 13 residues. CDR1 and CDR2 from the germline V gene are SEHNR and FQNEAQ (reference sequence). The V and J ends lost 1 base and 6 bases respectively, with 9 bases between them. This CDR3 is CASSLGYRSEAFF. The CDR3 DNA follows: TGTGCCAGCAGCTTAGGATACAGGTCTGAAGCTTTCTTT.

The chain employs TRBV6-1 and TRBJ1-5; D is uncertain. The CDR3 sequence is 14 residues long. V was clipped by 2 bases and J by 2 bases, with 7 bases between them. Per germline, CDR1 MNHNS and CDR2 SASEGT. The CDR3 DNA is TGTGCCAGCAGTGAATTGGGAGGCAATCAGCCCCAGCATTTT. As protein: CASSELGGNQPQHF.

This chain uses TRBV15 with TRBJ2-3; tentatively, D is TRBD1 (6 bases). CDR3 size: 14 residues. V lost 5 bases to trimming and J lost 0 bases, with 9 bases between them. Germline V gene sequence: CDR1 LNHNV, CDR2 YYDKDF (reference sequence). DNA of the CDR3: TGTGCCACCAGCGGGACACCTAGCACAGATACGCAGTATTTT. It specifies CATSGTPSTDTQYF.

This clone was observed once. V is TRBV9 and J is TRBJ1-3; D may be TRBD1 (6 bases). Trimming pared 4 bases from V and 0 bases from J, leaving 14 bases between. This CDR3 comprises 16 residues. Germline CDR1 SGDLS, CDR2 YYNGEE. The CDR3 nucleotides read TGTGCCAGCAGCAACCGACAGGAGACCTCTGGAAACACCATATATTTT. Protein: CASSNRQETSGNTIYF.

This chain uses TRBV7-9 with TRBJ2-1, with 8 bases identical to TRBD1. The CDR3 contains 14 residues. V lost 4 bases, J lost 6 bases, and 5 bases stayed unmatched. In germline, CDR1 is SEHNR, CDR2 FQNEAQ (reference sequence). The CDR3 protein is CASSSGQGFNEQFF. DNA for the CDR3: TGTGCCAGCAGCTCCGGACAGGGATTCAATGAGCAGTTCTTC.

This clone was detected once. The CDR3 sequence: CASSLTTNTEAFF. CDR3 coding DNA: TGTGCCAGCAGTTTGACCACGAACACTGAAGCTTTCTTT. The gene calls are TRBV12-3 or TRBV12-4 and TRBJ1-1; D call uncertain. The CDR3 loop spans 13 amino acids. The germline V and J ends were trimmed by 3 bases and 1 base, with 6 bases remaining between them.

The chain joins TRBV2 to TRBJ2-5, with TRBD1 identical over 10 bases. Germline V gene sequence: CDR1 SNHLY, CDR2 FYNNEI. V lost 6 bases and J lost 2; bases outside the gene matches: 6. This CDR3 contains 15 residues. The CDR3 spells CASRGTGAKQETQYF. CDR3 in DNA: TGTGCCAGCAGAGGGACAGGGGCTAAACAAGAGACCCAGTACTTC.

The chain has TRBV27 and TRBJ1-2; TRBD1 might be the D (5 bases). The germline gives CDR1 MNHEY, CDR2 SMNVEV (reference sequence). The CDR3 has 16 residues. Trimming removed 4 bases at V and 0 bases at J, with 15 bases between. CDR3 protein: CASSSQGSPANYGYTF. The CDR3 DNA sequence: TGTGCCAGCAGTTCCCAGGGTTCTCCAGCTAACTATGGCTACACCTTC.

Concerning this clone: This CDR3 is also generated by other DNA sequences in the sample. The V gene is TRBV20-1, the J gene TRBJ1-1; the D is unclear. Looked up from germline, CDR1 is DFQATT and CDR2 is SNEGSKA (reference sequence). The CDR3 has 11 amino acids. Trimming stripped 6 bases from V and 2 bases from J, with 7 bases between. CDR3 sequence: CSATGNTEAFF. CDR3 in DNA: TGCAGTGCCACCGGTAACACTGAAGCTTTCTTT.

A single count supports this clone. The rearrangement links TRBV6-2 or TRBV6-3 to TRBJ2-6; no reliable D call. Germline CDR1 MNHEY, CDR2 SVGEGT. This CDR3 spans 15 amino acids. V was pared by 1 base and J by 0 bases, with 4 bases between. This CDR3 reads CASSYLNSGANVLTF. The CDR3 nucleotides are TGTGCCAGCAGTTACTTGAACTCTGGGGCCAACGTCCTGACTTTC.

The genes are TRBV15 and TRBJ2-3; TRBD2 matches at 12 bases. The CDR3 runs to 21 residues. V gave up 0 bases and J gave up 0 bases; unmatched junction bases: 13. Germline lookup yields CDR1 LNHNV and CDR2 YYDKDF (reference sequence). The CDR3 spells CATSRDLGLAGYTTSTDTQYF. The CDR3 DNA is TGTGCCACCAGCAGAGATCTCGGACTAGCGGGATACACAACTAGCACAGATACGCAGTATTTT.

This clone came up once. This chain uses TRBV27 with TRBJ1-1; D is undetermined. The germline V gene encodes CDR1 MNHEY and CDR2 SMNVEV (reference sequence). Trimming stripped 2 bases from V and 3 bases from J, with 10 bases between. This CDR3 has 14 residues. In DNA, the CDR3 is TGTGCCAGCAGTTTAGGGCGGTTACACACTGAAGCTTTCTTT. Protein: CASSLGRLHTEAFF.

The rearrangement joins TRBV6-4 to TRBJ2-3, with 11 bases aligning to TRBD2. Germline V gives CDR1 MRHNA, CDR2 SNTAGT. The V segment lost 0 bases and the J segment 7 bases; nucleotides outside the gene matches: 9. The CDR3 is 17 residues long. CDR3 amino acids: CASSDSSSSGGAHTQYF. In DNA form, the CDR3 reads TGTGCCAGCAGTGACTCGAGCAGTAGCGGGGGGGCACATACGCAGTATTTT.

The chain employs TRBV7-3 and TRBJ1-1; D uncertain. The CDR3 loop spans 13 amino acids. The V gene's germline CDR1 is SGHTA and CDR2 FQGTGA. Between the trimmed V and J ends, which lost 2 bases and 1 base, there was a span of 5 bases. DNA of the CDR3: TGTGCCAGCAGCTTACAGTCGAACACTGAAGCTTTCTTT. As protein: CASSLQSNTEAFF.

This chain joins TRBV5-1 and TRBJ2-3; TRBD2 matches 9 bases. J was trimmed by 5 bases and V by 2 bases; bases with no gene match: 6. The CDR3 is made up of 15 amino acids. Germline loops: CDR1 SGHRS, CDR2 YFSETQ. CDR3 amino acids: CASSFRGGAGDTQYF. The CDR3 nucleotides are TGCGCCAGCAGCTTCCGCGGGGGGGCCGGAGATACGCAGTATTTT.